One and the same sample provided the 31 T cell receptor beta chains below, sequenced in a study of cytomegalovirus exposure and HLA in healthy donors. Primers: 60 Vbeta forward and 13 Jbeta reverse. Clones were read by immunoSEQ multiplex PCR, and TCRdb kept only the in-frame ones, dropping some. The sample has over 200,000 clones, 77% seen once. The sequenced sample was PBMCs. Receptors were obtained from a woman aged 60-70 years in good health and CMV-seropositive.

This chain links TRBV18 with TRBJ1-1; no clear D gene. Germline V lookup: CDR1 KGHSH, CDR2 LQKENI. V dropped 5 bases and J dropped 6 bases, with 10 bases sitting between them. The CDR3 has 12 residues. DNA of the CDR3: TGTGCCAGCTCAATCCAGACACCTGAAGCTTTCTTT. It yields the protein CASSIQTPEAFF.

This rearrangement joins TRBV18 to TRBJ1-2; D is possibly TRBD1 (5 bases). The germline gives CDR1 KGHSH, CDR2 LQKENI. The CDR3 loop spans 12 amino acids. The germline V and J ends were trimmed by 4 bases and 8 bases, with 11 bases remaining between them. CDR3 sequence: CASSRGNDGYTF. The CDR3 coding sequence is TGTGCCAGCTCACGGGGCAATGACGGCTACACCTTC.

This clone appeared once. Its ends do not fully match the called genes, so a read error is possible. The genes are TRBV7-9 and TRBJ2-5; 12 bases match TRBD2. CDR3 length equals 17 residues. Germline CDR1 reads SEHNR; CDR2 reads FQNEAQ (reference sequence). CDR3 in amino acids: CSSSLGTSGRYQETQYF. The DNA for the CDR3 is TGTTCCAGCAGCTTAGGCACTAGCGGGAGGTACCAAGAGACCCAGTACTTC.

CDR3 sequence: CASRSGGTYNEQFF. The CDR3 DNA is TGTGCCTCGAGGAGCGGGGGCACCTACAATGAGCAGTTCTTC. The V gene is TRBV7-8, the J gene TRBJ2-1, with TRBD2 matching over 8 bases. This CDR3 is built from 14 residues. V lost 11 bases, J lost 2 bases, and 8 bases stayed unmatched. CDR1 and CDR2 (germline): SGHVS, FQNEAQ.

The chain couples TRBV27 to TRBJ2-7; 7 bases are shared with TRBD1. Germline values: CDR1 MNHEY, CDR2 SMNVEV (reference sequence). There are 15 residues in the CDR3. V shed 5 bases and J 2 bases; nucleotides not matched to a gene: 9. The CDR3 reads CASSLHLGQAYEQYF. In nucleotides, the CDR3 is TGTGCCAGCAGTCTCCACCTCGGACAGGCCTACGAGCAGTACTTC.

The J gene is TRBJ2-3, the V gene TRBV30; D possibly corresponds to TRBD2 (7 bases). CDR3 length: 14 residues. Germline CDR1 is GTSNPN and CDR2 is SVGIG (reference sequence). With 0 bases removed from V and 4 bases from J, the gap between germline ends came to 11 bases. CDR3 bases: TGTGCCTGGAGTGTGGGGGGGGCACCAGATACGCAGTATTTT. Translated, it gives CAWSVGGAPDTQYF.

This rearrangement joins TRBV19 to TRBJ2-7; 9 nucleotides match TRBD2. Per germline, CDR1 LNHDA and CDR2 SQIVND (reference sequence). The CDR3 loop spans 15 amino acids. Losses at the gene ends were 5 bases for V and 3 bases for J; bases not matched to a gene: 8. CDR3 residues: CASSPRGGDVYEQYF. The CDR3 nucleotides read TGTGCCAGTAGTCCCCGCGGGGGGGATGTCTACGAGCAGTACTTC.

The chain joins TRBV5-4 to TRBJ2-5, with D tentatively TRBD2 (6 bases). With 0 bases removed from V and 4 bases from J, the gap between germline ends came to 13 bases. The CDR3 sequence is 15 residues long. The germline V gene has CDR1 SGHNT and CDR2 YYREEE (reference sequence). Written as DNA, the CDR3 is TGTGCCAGCAGCTTGGGGGGCGGGACCGGAGAGACCCAGTACTTC. Translating it yields CASSLGGGTGETQYF.

V gene TRBV9 combines with J gene TRBJ2-1; possibly TRBD1 for D (6 bases). Germline values: CDR1 SGDLS, CDR2 YYNGEE. CDR3 length equals 13 residues. V lost 4 bases and J lost 5, with 10 bases in between. CDR3 residues: CASSSRTDNEQFF. CDR3 DNA sequence: TGTGCCAGCAGCTCCCGGACAGACAATGAGCAGTTCTTC.

Regarding this clone: This sample also contains other DNA sequences that code for the same CDR3. The chain is built from TRBV5-1 and TRBJ2-1; D may be TRBD1 (5 bases). The CDR3 contains 15 residues. Between the trimmed V and J ends, which lost 0 bases and 1 base, there was a span of 8 bases. Germline assignment: CDR1 SGHRS and CDR2 YFSETQ. CDR3: CASSLGQTSYNEQFF. For the CDR3, the DNA is TGCGCCAGCAGCTTGGGACAGACTTCCTACAATGAGCAGTTCTTC.

The chain combines TRBV19 with TRBJ1-1; tentative D call: TRBD1 (6 bases). Trimming left V 4 bases short and J 12 bases short, with 21 bases between. CDR3 length: 14 residues. Germline CDR1 is LNHDA and CDR2 is SQIVND (reference sequence). CDR3 in amino acids: CASSTQQGVGQTFF. The CDR3 DNA sequence: TGTGCCAGTAGTACCCAACAGGGCGTAGGACAGACTTTCTTT.

This chain uses TRBV10-1 with TRBJ2-7; 9 bases fit TRBD2. Germline CDR1 WNHNN, CDR2 SYGVQD (reference sequence). Trimming at V came to 9 bases and at J to 2 bases, leaving 8 bases not matched to a gene. The CDR3 has 14 amino acids. CDR3 DNA sequence: TGCGCCAGTTCGACTAGCGGATCTCCCTACGAGCAGTACTTC. This encodes CASSTSGSPYEQYF.

This clone has a handful of counts. The chain has TRBV4-2 and TRBJ2-3; 8 positions match TRBD2. The CDR3 is 17 residues long. With 0 bases clipped from V and 6 bases from J, the junction kept 11 bases outside the gene matches. The germline CDR1 and CDR2 sequences are LGHNA and YNFKEQ. CDR3 loop: CASSQDVRGGKVDTQYF. The CDR3 DNA follows: TGTGCCAGCAGCCAAGATGTTCGGGGGGGCAAGGTCGATACGCAGTATTTT.

This clone was observed a few times. This chain connects TRBV30 to TRBJ1-4, with unresolved D. Trimming took 2 bases from V and 2 from J, leaving 12 bases between them. CDR3 length equals 15 residues. The germline CDR1 and CDR2 sequences are GTSNPN and SVGIG (reference sequence). In DNA, the CDR3 is TGTGCCTGGAGTCCCCGACTTCGGACTAATGAAAAACTGTTTTTT. This codes for CAWSPRLRTNEKLFF. Based on the CDR3 plus reference TRBV30 and TRBJ1-4, the full variable domain is SQTIHQWPATLVQPVGSPLSLECTVEGTSNPNLYWYRQAAGRGLQLLFYSVGIGQISSEVPQNLSASRPQDRQFILSSKKLLLSDSGFYLCAWSPRLRTNEKLFFGSGTQLSVL.

The CDR3 bases are TGTGCCAGCAGTTATAGGCGGGGGTCCTACGAGCAGTACTTC. The encoded protein is CASSYRRGSYEQYF. This sequence joins TRBV6-5 and TRBJ2-7; 7 bases map to TRBD2. V was clipped by 3 bases and J by 1 base; unmatched bases: 3. Germline V gene data show CDR1 as MNHEY and CDR2 as SVGAGI. CDR3 length: 14 amino acids.

The V and J genes are TRBV18 and TRBJ2-7, with 14 bases identical to TRBD2. The CDR3 contains 15 residues. CDR1 is KGHSH, CDR2 LQKENI, per germline. Germline trimming cut 5 bases from V and 2 bases from J; bases unmatched to any gene: 2. The CDR3 coding sequence is TGTGCCAGCTCAGGGACTAGCGGGGGAACCTACGAGCAGTACTTC. This translates into CASSGTSGGTYEQYF. Together with reference TRBV18 and TRBJ2-7, the CDR3 gives the full variable domain: NAGVMQNPRHLVRRRGQEARLRCSPMKGHSHVYWYRQLPEEGLKFMVYLQKENIIDESGMPKERFSAEFPKEGPSILRIQQVVRGDSAAYFCASSGTSGGTYEQYFGPGTRLTVT.

The gene calls are TRBV7-2 and TRBJ2-7; 8 nucleotides align to TRBD1. There are 12 residues in the CDR3. V was pared by 5 bases and J by 4 bases, with 1 base of the junction left unmatched. From germline, CDR1 is SGHTA and CDR2 FQGNSA. CDR3 region: CASSNRGYEQYF. The DNA for the CDR3 is TGTGCCAGCAGCAACAGGGGGTACGAGCAGTACTTC.

This chain uses TRBV27 with TRBJ1-5; weak D call: TRBD1 (6 bases). Per germline, CDR1 MNHEY and CDR2 SMNVEV (reference sequence). V was trimmed by 5 bases and J by 2 bases, leaving 10 bases between them. This CDR3 spans 14 amino acids. In nucleotides, the CDR3 is TGTGCCAGCAGTCGCCGACAGGGCAATCAGCCCCAGCATTTT. Translated: CASSRRQGNQPQHF.

The chain uses TRBV6-1 and TRBJ2-1; 10 bases align to TRBD1. The CDR3 sequence is 14 residues long. Germline-derived CDR1 and CDR2 are MNHNS and SASEGT. With V trimmed by 7 bases and J by 5 bases, 5 bases remained unmatched. The CDR3 protein is CASNLDRGNNEQFF. CDR3 in DNA: TGTGCCAGCAACCTGGACAGGGGGAACAATGAGCAGTTCTTC.

In this sample, this clone turned up a few times. This chain uses TRBV4-3 with TRBJ2-1; TRBD1 agrees at 10 bases. Trimming at V came to 2 bases and at J to 8 bases, leaving 9 bases not matched to a gene. CDR1 and CDR2 from the germline V gene are LGHNA and YSLEER. The CDR3 covers 16 residues. The CDR3 spells CASSQYRDRGTDEQFF. DNA of the CDR3: TGCGCCAGCAGCCAATACCGGGACAGGGGCACCGATGAGCAGTTCTTC.

V is TRBV19 and J is TRBJ2-4, with D perhaps TRBD2 (5 bases). This CDR3 contains 13 residues. Between the trimmed V and J ends, which lost 5 bases and 0 bases, there was a span of 5 bases. CDR1 is LNHDA and CDR2 is SQIVND in the germline V gene (reference sequence). The CDR3 DNA sequence: TGTGCCAGTAGTGGACTAGCCAAAAACATTCAGTACTTC. It encodes CASSGLAKNIQYF.

This chain joins TRBV9 and TRBJ2-2, with D perhaps TRBD2 (6 bases). This CDR3 has 16 amino acids. Trimming cost V 0 bases and J 2 bases, with 11 bases left between them. Germline assignment: CDR1 SGDLS and CDR2 YYNGEE. DNA of the CDR3: TGTGCCAGCAGCGTAGGTTGGCGGGACAACACCGGGGAGCTGTTTTTT. Its protein product is CASSVGWRDNTGELFF. The variable domain in full, completed from reference TRBV9 and TRBJ2-2, reads DSGVTQTPKHLITATGQRVTLRCSPRSGDLSVYWYQQSLDQGLQFLIQYYNGEERAKGNILERFSAQQFPDLHSELNLSSLELGDSALYFCASSVGWRDNTGELFFGEGSRLTVL.

V is TRBV11-2 and J is TRBJ1-1, with a possible D match to TRBD1 (6 bases). This CDR3 spans 14 amino acids. Trimming removed 2 bases at V and 5 bases at J, with 12 bases between. The V gene's germline CDR1 is SGHAT and CDR2 FQNNGV. As DNA, the CDR3 is TGTGCCAGCAGCTTAACTACAGGGTGGACTGAAGCTTTCTTT. Its translation: CASSLTTGWTEAFF.

This clone came up once. V and J are TRBV19 and TRBJ1-1; 8 nucleotides line up with TRBD1. The CDR3 contains 13 residues. Germline assignment: CDR1 LNHDA and CDR2 SQIVND (reference sequence). Unmatched junction bases numbered 5, after V lost 7 bases and J lost 4 bases. In DNA, the CDR3 is TGTGCCAGTATCGCCCAGGGGGCCACTGAAGCTTTCTTT. It is translated as CASIAQGATEAFF. Supplemented by reference TRBV19 and TRBJ1-1, the full variable domain reads DGGITQSPKYLFRKEGQNVTLSCEQNLNHDAMYWYRQDPGQGLRLIYYSQIVNDFQKGDIAEGYSVSREKKESFPLTVTSAQKNPTAFYLCASIAQGATEAFFGQGTRLTVV.

This chain connects TRBV18 to TRBJ2-2; 9 positions agree with TRBD1. Germline lookup yields CDR1 KGHSH and CDR2 LQKENI. Losses at the gene ends were 5 bases for V and 5 bases for J; bases not matched to a gene: 9. The CDR3 has 16 amino acids. The CDR3 spells CASSGGTGRSTGELFF. The CDR3 coding sequence is TGTGCCAGCTCAGGAGGGACAGGGCGTTCGACCGGGGAGCTGTTTTTT.

The chain has TRBV29-1 and TRBJ1-5, with TRBD1 matching over 8 bases. The V and J ends lost 6 bases and 4 bases, in that order; junction bases with no gene match: 14. The CDR3 extends over 16 amino acids. CDR1 is SQVTM and CDR2 is ANQGSEA in the germline V gene. The CDR3 sequence: CSVAGQAGNSNQPQHF. The CDR3 DNA is TGCAGCGTGGCGGGACAGGCAGGGAACTCAAATCAGCCCCAGCATTTT.

The chain has TRBV4-3 and TRBJ2-7; 9 nucleotides match TRBD2. With 0 bases clipped from V and 5 bases from J, the junction kept 8 bases outside the gene matches. The germline CDR1 and CDR2 sequences are LGHNA and YSLEER. The CDR3 runs 16 residues. This chain's CDR3 is CASSQDLPSGAHEQYF. The CDR3 DNA reads TGCGCCAGCAGCCAAGATCTGCCTAGCGGGGCCCACGAGCAGTACTTC.

Of note for this clone: In the same sample, other DNA sequences code for this CDR3. The V call is TRBV18, the J call TRBJ1-3; possible D gene TRBD1, 5 bases. Germline assignment: CDR1 KGHSH and CDR2 LQKENI. The CDR3 covers 17 residues. The ends were cut back, 3 bases at V and 0 bases at J, with 15 bases in the middle. Here the CDR3 reads CASSPFVGGNSGNTIYF. The CDR3 DNA reads as TGTGCCAGCTCACCCTTCGTGGGGGGAAACTCTGGAAACACCATATATTTT.

CDR3 bases: TGTGCCAGCAGCTTTTCTAGGACAGGGGGCTCACCCCTCCACTTT. Translated: CASSFSRTGGSPLHF. V gene TRBV11-2 combines with J gene TRBJ1-6; 11 bases map to TRBD1. This CDR3 spans 15 amino acids. Trimming at V came to 3 bases and at J to 10 bases, leaving 5 bases not matched to a gene. In germline, CDR1 is SGHAT, CDR2 FQNNGV.

This rearrangement joins TRBV15 to TRBJ2-5; D may be TRBD1 (6 bases). Germline V lookup: CDR1 LNHNV, CDR2 YYDKDF (reference sequence). Trimming took off 5 bases at V and 5 bases at J, with 12 bases between the two ends. The CDR3 has 13 amino acids. The CDR3 loop reads CATSPRQAETQYF. CDR3 bases: TGTGCCACCAGCCCCCGACAGGCGGAGACCCAGTACTTC.

V and J are TRBV5-4 and TRBJ1-5; TRBD1 agrees at 9 bases. The CDR3 contains 17 residues. Germline V gives CDR1 SGHNT, CDR2 YYREEE (reference sequence). Trimming at V came to 1 base and at J to 9 bases, leaving 14 bases not matched to a gene. CDR3 DNA: TGTGCCAGCAGCTTGTTCTCGGGACAGGGTCCTTTGGGGCCCCAGCATTTT. Protein product: CASSLFSGQGPLGPQHF.